This T cell receptor beta chain was identified in a study of cytomegalovirus exposure and HLA in healthy donors. This clone appeared a single time. The CDR3 covers 15 residues. Per the germline V gene, CDR1 is MDHEN and CDR2 is SYDVKM. PCR primers comprised 60 Vbeta and 13 Jbeta primers. Assay used: immunoSEQ multiplex PCR; TCRdb lists only in-frame clones, some missing. The data contain approximately 90,000 clones, roughly 63% of them singletons. The V gene is TRBV28, the J gene TRBJ2-5; TRBD2 might be the D (5 bases). The J call could be wrong; TRBJ2-7 is a better fit for the DNA end. The specimen sequenced was PBMCs. The sequence derives from a woman between 25 and 40 years old in good health and CMV-seronegative. The CDR3 spells CASSSTQSGDYEQYF. CDR3 bases: TGTGCCAGCAGTTCTACTCAATCCGGGGACTACGAGCAGTACTTC.